Sequencing of this TCR beta chain was carried out in a study of T cells after yellow fever vaccination. For the study at large: With SMART-Seq v4 Ultra Low Input, the fractions containing low cell numbers were prepared. The study's findings and limits: Compared with primary, the secondary response was weaker and peaked at day 5, not 15. One caveat is that FACS-sorted repertoires could contain abundant clonotypes contaminating from the bulk population. Boosting was followed by the reappearance of most primary-vaccination clones (roughly 95% CD4, about 88% CD8).

From the 5' RACE reads, TCRdb called clonotypes with MiXCR, one entry per CDR3 protein. Of about 340,000 distinct CDR3 sequences in the sample, under 15% are singletons; the top ten hold 2.5% to 4%. Note on this clonotype: Its cognate antigen is unknown.

Germline V gives CDR1 SGHKS, CDR2 YYEKEE (reference sequence). J was trimmed by 11 bases and V by 3 bases; bases with no gene match: 18. The CDR3 is made up of 16 amino acids. The rearrangement links TRBV5-5 to TRBJ1-1; 8 bases align to TRBD1. The specimen was CD4+ T cells sorted from PBMCs, collected 15 days after the yellow fever booster vaccination. The source of this sequence is a man between 18 and 29 years old who received the YFV17D yellow fever vaccine. This CDR3 is CASSSWGAGGSSQAFF. The CDR3 DNA reads TGTGCCAGCAGCTCCTGGGGGGCAGGGGGCTCATCACAGGCTTTCTTT.